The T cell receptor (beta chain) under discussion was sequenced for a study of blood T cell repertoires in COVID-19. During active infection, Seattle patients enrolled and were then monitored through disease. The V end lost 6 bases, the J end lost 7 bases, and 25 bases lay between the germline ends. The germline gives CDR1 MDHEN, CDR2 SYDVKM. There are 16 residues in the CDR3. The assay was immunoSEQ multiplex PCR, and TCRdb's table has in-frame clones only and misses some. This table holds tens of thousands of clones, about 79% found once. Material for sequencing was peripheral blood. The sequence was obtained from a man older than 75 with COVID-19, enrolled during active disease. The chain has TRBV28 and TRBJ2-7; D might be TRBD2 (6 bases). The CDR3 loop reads CASRSTLSGPPGEQYF. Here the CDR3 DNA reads TGTGCCAGCAGGTCGACGCTTAGCGGACCACCGGGAGAGCAGTACTTC.